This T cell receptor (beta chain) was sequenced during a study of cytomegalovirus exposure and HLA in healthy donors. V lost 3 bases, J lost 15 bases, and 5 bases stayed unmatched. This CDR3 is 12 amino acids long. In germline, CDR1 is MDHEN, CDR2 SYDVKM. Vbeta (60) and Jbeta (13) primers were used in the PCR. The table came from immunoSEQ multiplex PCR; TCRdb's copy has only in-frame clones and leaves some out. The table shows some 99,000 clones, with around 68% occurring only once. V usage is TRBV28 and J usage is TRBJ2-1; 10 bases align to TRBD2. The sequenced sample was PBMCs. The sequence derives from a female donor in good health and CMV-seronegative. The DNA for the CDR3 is TGTGCCAGCAGTTTGCTAGCGGGAGAACCGTTCTTC. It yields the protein CASSLLAGEPFF.